This TCR beta chain was recorded in a study of beta chain features in type 1 diabetes. The study, taken as a whole, reports: In every one of the four CD4+ subsets, TCRB CDR3s were moderately but significantly shorter in Type 1 diabetes patients.

The length of the CDR3 is 14 residues. Trimming took 2 bases from V and 1 from J; bases not matched to a gene: 1. The germline CDR1 and CDR2 sequences are KGHSH and LQKENI. Expressed TCRB transcripts were sequenced after all isolated RNA was converted to cDNA. The repertoire was sequenced with immunoSEQ multiplex PCR; TCRdb's copy has only in-frame clones and lacks some. This sample has 240,000 or so clones, with about 20% found just once. Comment on this clone: Its antigen is unknown.

Sorting of CD4+ naive, central memory, regulatory and stem cell-like memory cells was performed via CD45RO/CCR7/CD25/CD127/CD95/CD27. The V gene is TRBV18, the J gene TRBJ2-5, with 7 bases that match TRBD1. The sample was naive CD4+ T cells from blood. The receptor was derived from a woman between 35 and 50 years old with type 1 diabetes. DNA for the CDR3: TGTGCCAGCTCACCAAGACAGGGCCAAGAGACCCAGTACTTC. Protein product: CASSPRQGQETQYF.